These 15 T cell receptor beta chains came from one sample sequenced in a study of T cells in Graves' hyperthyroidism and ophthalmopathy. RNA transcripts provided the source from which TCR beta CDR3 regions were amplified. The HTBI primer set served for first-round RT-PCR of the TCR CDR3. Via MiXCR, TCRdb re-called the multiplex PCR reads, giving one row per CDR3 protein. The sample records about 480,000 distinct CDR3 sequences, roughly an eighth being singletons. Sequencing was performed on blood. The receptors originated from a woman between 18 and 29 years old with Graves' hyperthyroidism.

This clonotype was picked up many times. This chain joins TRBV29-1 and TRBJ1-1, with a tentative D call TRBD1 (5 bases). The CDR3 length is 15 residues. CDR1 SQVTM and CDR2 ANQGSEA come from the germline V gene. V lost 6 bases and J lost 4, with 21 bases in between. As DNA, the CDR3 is TGCAGCGTCCAGGACGCAGGGAAAGGTGGCACTGAAGCTTTCTTT. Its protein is CSVQDAGKGGTEAFF.

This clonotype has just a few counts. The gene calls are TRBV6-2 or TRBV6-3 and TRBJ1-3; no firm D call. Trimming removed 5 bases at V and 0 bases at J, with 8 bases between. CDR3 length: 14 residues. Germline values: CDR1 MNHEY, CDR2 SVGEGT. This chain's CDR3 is CASSDFFSGNTIYF. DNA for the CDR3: TGTGCCAGCAGTGACTTCTTCTCTGGAAACACCATATATTTT.

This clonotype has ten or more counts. The CDR3 spells CASSPPGTGAFEQYF. CDR3 nucleotide sequence: TGTGCCAGCAGTCCTCCAGGGACGGGGGCCTTTGAGCAGTACTTC. The genes are TRBV12-3 or TRBV12-4 and TRBJ2-7; perhaps D is TRBD1 or TRBD2 (6 bases each). Trimming removed 5 bases from V and 7 bases from J, with 21 bases in between. The CDR3 spans 15 residues.

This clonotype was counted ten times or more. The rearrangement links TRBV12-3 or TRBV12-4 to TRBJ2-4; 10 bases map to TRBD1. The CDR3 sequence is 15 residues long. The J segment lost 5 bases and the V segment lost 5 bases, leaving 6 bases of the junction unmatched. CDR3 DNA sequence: TGTGCCAGCAGTCCCCCTGGGACAGGGGAAAACATTCAGTACTTC. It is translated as CASSPPGTGENIQYF.

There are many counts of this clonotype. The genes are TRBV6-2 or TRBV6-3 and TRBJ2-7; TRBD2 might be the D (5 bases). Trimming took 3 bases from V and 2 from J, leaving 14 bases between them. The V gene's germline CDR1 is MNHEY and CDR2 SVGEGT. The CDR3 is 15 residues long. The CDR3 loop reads CASSYSGSATYEQYV. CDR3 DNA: TGTGCCAGCAGTTATTCGGGTAGCGCGACCTACGAGCAGTACGTC.

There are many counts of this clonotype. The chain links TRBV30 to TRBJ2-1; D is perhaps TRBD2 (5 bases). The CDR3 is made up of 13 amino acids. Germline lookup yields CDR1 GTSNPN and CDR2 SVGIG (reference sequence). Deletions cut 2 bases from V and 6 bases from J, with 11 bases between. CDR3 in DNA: TGTGCCTGGAGTTCAGCGGTGACCAATGAGCAGTTCTTC. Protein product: CAWSSAVTNEQFF.

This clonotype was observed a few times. In DNA form, the CDR3 reads TGTGCCACCGGCGGAAACCAAGAGACCCAGTACTTC. Protein: CATGGNQETQYF. The chain recombines TRBV24-1 with TRBJ2-5; the D is unclear. This CDR3 contains 12 residues. Germline loops: CDR1 KGHDR, CDR2 SFDVKD. V was trimmed by 9 bases and J by 0 bases, leaving 7 bases between them.

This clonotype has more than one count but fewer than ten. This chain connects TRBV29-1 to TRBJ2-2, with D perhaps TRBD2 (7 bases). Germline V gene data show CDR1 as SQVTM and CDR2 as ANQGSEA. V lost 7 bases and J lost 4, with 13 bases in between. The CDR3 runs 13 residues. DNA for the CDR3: TGCAGCGGGGGGGGGCTGGGCACCGGGGAGCTGTTTTTT. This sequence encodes CSGGGLGTGELFF.

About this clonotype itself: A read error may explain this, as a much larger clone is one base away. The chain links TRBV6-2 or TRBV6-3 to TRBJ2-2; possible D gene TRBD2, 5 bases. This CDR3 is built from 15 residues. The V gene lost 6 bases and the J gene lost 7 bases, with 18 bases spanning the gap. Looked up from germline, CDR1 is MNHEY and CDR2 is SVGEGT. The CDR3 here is CASSYRRRRSGELFF. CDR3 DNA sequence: TGTGCCAGCAGCTACCGTCGTAGGAGGAGCGGGGAGCTGTTTTTT.

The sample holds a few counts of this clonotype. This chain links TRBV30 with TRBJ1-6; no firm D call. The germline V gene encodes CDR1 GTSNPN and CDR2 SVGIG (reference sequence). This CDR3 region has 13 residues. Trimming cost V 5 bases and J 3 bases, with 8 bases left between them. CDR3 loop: CAWGGGYNSPLHF. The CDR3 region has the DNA TGTGCCTGGGGTGGTGGCTATAATTCACCCCTCCACTTT.

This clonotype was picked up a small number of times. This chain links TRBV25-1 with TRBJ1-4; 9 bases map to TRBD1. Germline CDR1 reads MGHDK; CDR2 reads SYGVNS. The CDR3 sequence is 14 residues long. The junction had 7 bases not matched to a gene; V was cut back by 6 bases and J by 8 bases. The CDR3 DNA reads TGTGCCAGCAGCGAGGGACAGGGAAGAGAAAAACTGTTTTTT. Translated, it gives CASSEGQGREKLFF.

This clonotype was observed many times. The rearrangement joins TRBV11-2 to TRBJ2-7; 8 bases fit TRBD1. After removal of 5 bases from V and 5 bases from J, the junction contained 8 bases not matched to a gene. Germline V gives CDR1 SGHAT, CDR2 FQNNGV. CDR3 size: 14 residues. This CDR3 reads CASSAGQGGNEQYV. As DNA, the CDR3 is TGTGCCAGCAGCGCCGGACAGGGAGGTAACGAGCAGTACGTC.

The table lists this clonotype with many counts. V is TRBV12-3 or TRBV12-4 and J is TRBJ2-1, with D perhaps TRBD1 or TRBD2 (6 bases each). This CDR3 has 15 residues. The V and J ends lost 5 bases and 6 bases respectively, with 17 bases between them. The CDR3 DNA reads TGTGCCAGCAGTCCGGGGGCGCGCAGCGTCAATGAGCAGTTCTTC. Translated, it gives CASSPGARSVNEQFF.

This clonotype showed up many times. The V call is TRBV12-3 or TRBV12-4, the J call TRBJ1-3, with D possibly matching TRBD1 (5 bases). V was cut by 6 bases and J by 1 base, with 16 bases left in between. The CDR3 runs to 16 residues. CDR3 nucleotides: TGTGCCAGCAGGCCCGCGGCGGGGGGGTCTGGAAACACCATATATTTT. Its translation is CASRPAAGGSGNTIYF.

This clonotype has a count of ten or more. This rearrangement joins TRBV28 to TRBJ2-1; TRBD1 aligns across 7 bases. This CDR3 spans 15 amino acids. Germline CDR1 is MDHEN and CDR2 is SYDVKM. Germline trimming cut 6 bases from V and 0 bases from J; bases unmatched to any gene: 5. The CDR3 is CASREQGRSYNEQFF. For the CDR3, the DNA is TGTGCCAGCAGAGAACAGGGGCGCTCCTACAATGAGCAGTTCTTC.